This T cell receptor (beta chain) was identified in a study of blood T cell repertoires in COVID-19. Overall study: COVID-19 samples, acute and convalescent, were from the United States, Italy and Spain.

The method was immunoSEQ multiplex PCR; TCRdb's version includes in-frame clones alone and lacks a portion of them. This sample carries around 300,000 clones, 85% to 90% of them seen once, and the ten largest clones take 2% to 2.5%. CDR3 size: 15 residues. Deletions cut 2 bases from V and 8 bases from J, with 13 bases between. Germline V gene sequence: CDR1 SNHLY, CDR2 FYNNEI. Those who participated ranged in age from about 18 to 89 years and resided in about 24 US areas. The chain joins TRBV2 to TRBJ1-6; D is perhaps TRBD1 (5 bases). The TCR comes from a woman under 30 who had recovered from COVID-19. The sample taken for sequencing was PBMCs or T cells enriched from blood (not recorded which). The CDR3, as DNA: TGTGCCAGCAGTGAATTGGGGCGCTCCGATTCACCCCTCCACTTT. This sequence encodes CASSELGRSDSPLHF.